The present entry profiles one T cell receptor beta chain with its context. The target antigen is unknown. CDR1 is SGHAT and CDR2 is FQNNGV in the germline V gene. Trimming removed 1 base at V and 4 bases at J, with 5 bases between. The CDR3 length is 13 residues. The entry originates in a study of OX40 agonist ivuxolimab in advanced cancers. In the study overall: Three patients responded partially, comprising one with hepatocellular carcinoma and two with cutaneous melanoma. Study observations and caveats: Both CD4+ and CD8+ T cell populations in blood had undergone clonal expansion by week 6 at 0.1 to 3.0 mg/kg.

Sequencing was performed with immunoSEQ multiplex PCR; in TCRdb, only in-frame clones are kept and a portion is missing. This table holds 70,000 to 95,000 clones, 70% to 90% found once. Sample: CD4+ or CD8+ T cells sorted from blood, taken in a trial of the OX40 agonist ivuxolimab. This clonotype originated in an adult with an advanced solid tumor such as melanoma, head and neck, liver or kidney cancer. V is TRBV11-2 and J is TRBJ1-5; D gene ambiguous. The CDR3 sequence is CASSLGVNQPQHF. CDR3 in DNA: TGTGCCAGCAGCTTAGGAGTAAATCAGCCCCAGCATTTT.